The clone carrying this T cell receptor (beta chain) showed up just once. A junction boundary mismatches the germline segment, possibly from a read error. Clones were sequenced by immunoSEQ multiplex PCR, and TCRdb holds only the in-frame ones, with some missing. The sample includes roughly 30,000 clones, more than 75% of them seen just once. The CDR3 has 14 residues. Germline lookup yields CDR1 SNHLY and CDR2 FYNNEI. This entry comes from a study of T cell changes during pregnancy in multiple sclerosis. The receptor's source is a female donor with multiple sclerosis, enrolled in a pregnancy study. The chain links TRBV2 to TRBJ1-2; the match to TRBD1 covers 7 bases. This specimen was CD8+ T cells from peripheral blood mononuclear cells, taken after pregnancy. This CDR3 reads CAGSEDWDSLSYTF. The CDR3 region has the DNA TGTGCCGGCAGTGAAGATTGGGACAGTTTAAGCTACACCTTC.